Below are 21 T cell receptor beta chains sequenced from a single sample in a study of metastatic and nonmetastatic thyroid tumors. All patients reached thyroid surgery having received no treatment beforehand. TCRdb used MiXCR to call clones anew from the PCR reads. The sample lists 10,000 to 15,000 clones, under 30% seen once, with roughly 20% in the top ten. Input material: tumor tissue. Every receptor here comes from a female donor with papillary thyroid cancer or a benign thyroid nodule (not recorded which). Some clones in this sample may be carry-over from other donors' samples.

As to this clone: Possible read error: a much larger clone is one base away. This chain uses TRBV5-1 with TRBJ2-5, with D hard to call. Germline V lookup: CDR1 SGHRS, CDR2 YFSETQ. The V end was cut by 3 bases, the J end by 2 bases, with 11 bases between. The CDR3 totals 14 residues. Here the CDR3 reads CASSSPGRQETQYF. The CDR3 DNA reads as TGCGCCAGCAGCTCTCCGGGCCGACAAGAGACCCAGTACTTC.

In its sample, this clone ranks as medium-sized. The rearrangement uses TRBV2 and TRBJ2-3; 10 bases are shared with TRBD2. The CDR3 runs to 15 residues. In germline, CDR1 is SNHLY, CDR2 FYNNEI. V shed 4 bases, J shed 3 bases, and the junction held 4 bases outside the gene matches. The CDR3 DNA sequence: TGTGCCAGCAGTGCTAGCGGGAGAGCGACAGATACGCAGTATTTT. This codes for CASSASGRATDTQYF.

In regard to this clone: Germline is not matched at one junction end, which may reflect a read error. Other DNA sequences from this sample encode an identical CDR3 as well. This chain connects TRBV6-1 to TRBJ2-2, with 8 bases that match TRBD2. Germline lookup yields CDR1 MNHNS and CDR2 SASEGT. CDR3 length equals 13 residues. The CDR3 loop reads CASGLAGAGELFF. The CDR3 DNA reads as TGTGCCAGTGGACTAGCTGGAGCCGGTGAGCTGTTTTTT.

Ten or more counts support this clone. The CDR3 DNA follows: TGTGCCAGCAGCTCGCGGACAGGGGGCCGGGATGAGCAGTTCTTC. This encodes CASSSRTGGRDEQFF. This sequence joins TRBV7-3 and TRBJ2-1, with 11 bases lining up with TRBD1. The CDR3 consists of 15 residues. After removal of 4 bases from V and 8 bases from J, the junction contained 7 bases not matched to a gene. CDR1 and CDR2 from the germline V gene are SGHTA and FQGTGA.

This clone has at least ten counts. The J gene is TRBJ2-1, the V gene TRBV11-2; no definite D call. The CDR3 is 15 residues long. V was pared by 2 bases and J by 0 bases, with 8 bases between. Per germline, CDR1 SGHAT and CDR2 FQNNGV. The CDR3 protein is CASSLSLGSYNEQFF. The CDR3 DNA reads as TGTGCCAGCAGCTTATCGTTGGGCTCCTACAATGAGCAGTTCTTC.

Many counts were recorded for this clone. The chain has TRBV2 and TRBJ2-2; 9 nucleotides line up with TRBD1. Germline V CDR1 and CDR2: SNHLY, FYNNEI. The CDR3 sequence is 15 residues long. Trimming cost V 5 bases and J 2 bases; bases outside gene matches: 3. As DNA, the CDR3 is TGTGCCAGCAGTCTGGACAGGGGAAACACCGGGGAGCTGTTTTTT. As protein: CASSLDRGNTGELFF.

The chain uses TRBV5-1 and TRBJ2-1; no clear D gene. The CDR3 consists of 13 residues. V was shortened by 4 bases and J by 2 bases, with 7 bases between the two germline ends. Germline values: CDR1 SGHRS, CDR2 YFSETQ. The chain's CDR3 is CASSIGTYNEQFF. Written as DNA, the CDR3 is TGCGCCAGCAGCATAGGGACCTACAATGAGCAGTTCTTC.

The sample holds many counts of this clone. The chain joins TRBV5-1 to TRBJ2-3; TRBD1 aligns across 8 bases. Germline V gene lookup returns CDR1 SGHRS and CDR2 YFSETQ. The length of the CDR3 is 15 residues. V was clipped by 2 bases and J by 0 bases; unmatched bases: 2. CDR3 residues: CASSFQGASTDTQYF. CDR3 DNA: TGCGCCAGCAGCTTTCAGGGGGCGAGCACAGATACGCAGTATTTT. The whole variable domain, remainder taken from reference TRBV5-1 and TRBJ2-3, is KAGVTQTPRYLIKTRGQQVTLSCSPISGHRSVSWYQQTPGQGLQFLFEYFSETQRNKGNFPGRFSGRQFSNSRSEMNVSTLELGDSALYLCASSFQGASTDTQYFGPGTRLTVL.

This clone is medium-sized in the sample. The chain couples TRBV20-1 to TRBJ1-2; 7 bases match TRBD1. Germline loops: CDR1 DFQATT, CDR2 SNEGSKA (reference sequence). The CDR3 spans 15 residues. With V trimmed by 5 bases and J by 0 bases, 9 bases remained unmatched. The CDR3 is CSALSKQGTNYGYTF. CDR3 in DNA: TGCAGTGCTCTGTCTAAACAGGGGACTAACTATGGCTACACCTTC.

This clone was recorded at least ten times. This chain uses TRBV2 with TRBJ2-5; 7 nucleotides line up with TRBD2. CDR3 size: 17 residues. Germline lookup yields CDR1 SNHLY and CDR2 FYNNEI. Trimming removed 3 bases from V and 5 bases from J; junction bases left unmatched: 15. The CDR3, as DNA: TGTGCCAGCAGTGAGCAGGCTAGCGGAGCCCAGAGGGAGACCCAGTACTTC. Translated, it gives CASSEQASGAQRETQYF.

The rearrangement joins TRBV2 to TRBJ2-1; D is undetermined. The CDR3 covers 14 residues. The V gene's germline CDR1 is SNHLY and CDR2 FYNNEI. Trimming cost V 6 bases and J 6 bases, with 15 bases left between them. CDR3 region: CASRLGFSVNEQFF. Here the CDR3 DNA reads TGTGCCAGCAGGCTGGGGTTTTCGGTCAATGAGCAGTTCTTC.

This clone has only a few counts. J is TRBJ2-1 and V is TRBV27; D is possibly TRBD2 (5 bases). The V gene lost 6 bases and the J gene lost 3 bases, with 15 bases spanning the gap. This CDR3 comprises 15 residues. Germline V gene lookup returns CDR1 MNHEY and CDR2 SMNVEV (reference sequence). CDR3 bases: TGTGCCAGCAGCCCGAGGGCGAGCAACTACAATGAGCAGTTCTTC. It yields the protein CASSPRASNYNEQFF.

The chain is built from TRBV7-8 and TRBJ2-7, with 15 bases identical to TRBD2. Losses at the gene ends were 5 bases for V and 4 bases for J; bases not matched to a gene: 6. The CDR3 totals 16 residues. The germline CDR1 and CDR2 sequences are SGHVS and FQNEAQ. CDR3 nucleotide sequence: TGTGCCAGCAGCCGTTTCGGACTAGCGGGAGGGTACGAGCAGTACTTC. The encoded protein is CASSRFGLAGGYEQYF.

This clone is classed as medium-sized. J is TRBJ2-5 and V is TRBV24-1, with D uncertain. Trimming took off 4 bases at V and 3 bases at J, with 8 bases between the two ends. The CDR3 spans 13 residues. Germline lookup yields CDR1 KGHDR and CDR2 SFDVKD. The CDR3 DNA sequence: TGTGCCACCAGTGACTTGGACGAAGAGACCCAGTACTTC. Its translation is CATSDLDEETQYF.

This clone was seen at least ten times. Possible read error: a much larger clone is one base away. This sample includes further DNA sequences coding for the same CDR3. The chain uses TRBV15 and TRBJ2-7, with TRBD2 as a possible D gene (6 bases). This CDR3 region has 13 residues. CDR1 is LNHNV and CDR2 is YYDKDF in the germline V gene (reference sequence). The CDR3 coding sequence is TGTGCTACCAACGAAGGGTTCGGGGGCGAGCAGTACTTC. Encoded protein: CATNEGFGGEQYF.

The J gene is TRBJ2-5, the V gene TRBV5-1; D is uncertain. The V and J ends lost 4 bases and 0 bases respectively, with 4 bases between them. CDR1 and CDR2 (germline): SGHRS, YFSETQ. CDR3 size: 12 residues. The CDR3 sequence is CASSPYQETQYF. The CDR3 nucleotides read TGCGCCAGCAGCCCCTACCAAGAGACCCAGTACTTC.

This clone occurred a few times. The rearrangement joins TRBV19 to TRBJ1-5; D is unresolved. The CDR3 length is 14 residues. V shed 3 bases and J shed 9 bases, with 15 bases lying between them. The germline CDR1 and CDR2 sequences are LNHDA and SQIVND (reference sequence). The CDR3 region is CASSISQDSVPQHF. The CDR3 coding sequence is TGTGCCAGTAGTATCTCCCAGGATTCCGTGCCCCAGCATTTT.

Comments on this clone: The sample has other DNA sequences that encode this CDR3 too. The chain carries TRBV11-2 and TRBJ2-1; D perhaps matches TRBD2 (7 bases). The CDR3 runs 15 residues. From germline, CDR1 is SGHAT and CDR2 FQNNGV. Trimming cost V 4 bases and J 7 bases, with 17 bases left between them. The DNA for the CDR3 is TGTGCCAGCAGCTACGTGGGGGGGGCTGGGAATGAGCAGTTCTTC. The encoded protein is CASSYVGGAGNEQFF.

There are many counts of this clone. This chain connects TRBV7-6 to TRBJ2-6; 8 nucleotides agree with TRBD1. From germline, CDR1 is SGHVS and CDR2 FNYEAQ. CDR3 length: 18 residues. V trimming: 5 bases; J trimming: 0 bases; junction bases outside the gene matches: 9. CDR3 in amino acids: CASSQTPGGSSGANVLTF. The CDR3 bases are TGTGCCAGCAGCCAGACCCCAGGGGGCTCCTCTGGGGCCAACGTCCTGACTTTC.

The CDR3 bases are TGTGCCAGCAAGCCCGAGGGGGGAAACGGGGAGCTGTTTTTT. This encodes CASKPEGGNGELFF. The J gene is TRBJ2-2, the V gene TRBV6-1; D possibly uses TRBD1 or TRBD2 (6 bases each). This CDR3 is 14 amino acids long. CDR1 is MNHNS and CDR2 is SASEGT in the germline V gene. Trimming removed 7 bases at V and 7 bases at J, with 16 bases between.

V is TRBV6-2 or TRBV6-3 and J is TRBJ2-1, with a tentative D call TRBD2 (7 bases). V lost 10 bases to trimming and J lost 5 bases, with 21 bases between them. Germline V gene sequence: CDR1 MNHEY, CDR2 SVGEGT. The CDR3 contains 15 residues. CDR3 sequence (DNA): TGTGCCACCGAGGGAGGGACACTGATGAACAATGAGCAGTTCTTC. Translating it yields CATEGGTLMNNEQFF.